The clone carrying this T cell receptor beta chain appeared many times. Its antigen is not identified. The V gene lost 8 bases and the J gene lost 0 bases, with 13 bases spanning the gap. Per germline, CDR1 SQVTM and CDR2 ANQGSEA. There are 13 residues in the CDR3. The sample is drawn from a study of T cells in Graves' hyperthyroidism and ophthalmopathy. Fresh peripheral blood, roughly 10 ml, was the source of the PBMCs. Points from the study as a whole: Blood shared most expanded thyroid clonotypes above 0.001.

What was amplified from RNA transcripts were TCR beta CDR3 regions. Carried out on the TCR CDR3, a first-round RT-PCR used the HTBI primer set. TCRdb reprocessed the multiplex PCR reads via MiXCR and lists one record per CDR3 protein. The table lists hundreds of thousands of distinct CDR3 sequences, over 15% of them singletons. Sequencing was carried out using blood. This sequence was found in a woman aged 18-29 years with Graves' ophthalmopathy. V usage is TRBV29-1 and J usage is TRBJ2-5; D unresolved. CDR3 nucleotides: TGCAGCACGATTCAAGGGTACCAAGAGACCCAGTACTTC. Translating it yields CSTIQGYQETQYF.